This passage covers 12 T cell receptor beta chains from one sample sequenced in a study of T cells after yellow fever vaccination (dated by TCRdb to the late 2010s). Library construction relied on 5' RACE. TCRdb names Illumina HiSeq 2500 as the instrument used. The raw public data were reprocessed by TCRdb itself: fastp quality trimming at Q25, MiXCR clonotype calling, in-frame beta chains only. Under each unique CDR3 protein, matching rows form one entry showing the most common genes and DNA. The sample contains approximately 340,000 distinct CDR3 sequences, 8.7% of them found a single time. The top ten clones comprise roughly 18% of the sample. The treatment or condition label for this specimen denotes: live attenuated yellow fever vaccine strain. This material consisted of PBMCs, taken on the day of the first yellow fever vaccination. All receptors come from a man younger than 30 who received the YFV17D yellow fever vaccine.

This chain uses TRBV18 with TRBJ2-3; 9 positions agree with TRBD2. Trimming at V came to 3 bases and at J to 6 bases, leaving 13 bases not matched to a gene. The CDR3 length is 17 residues. Germline lookup yields CDR1 KGHSH and CDR2 LQKENI. The CDR3 coding sequence is TGTGCCAGCTCACCCGCCCAGGCGCGGGGGGGCTGGGATACGCAGTATTTT. Amino acid sequence: CASSPAQARGGWDTQYF. The full variable domain, rest sourced from reference TRBV18 and TRBJ2-3, is NAGVMQNPRHLVRRRGQEARLRCSPMKGHSHVYWYRQLPEEGLKFMVYLQKENIIDESGMPKERFSAEFPKEGPSILRIQQVVRGDSAAYFCASSPAQARGGWDTQYFGPGTRLTVL.

This clonotype was seen at least ten times. V gene TRBV12-3 or TRBV12-4 combines with J gene TRBJ1-2, with D hard to call. Deletions cut 2 bases from V and 3 bases from J, with 10 bases between. This CDR3 region has 14 residues. CDR3 sequence (DNA): TGTGCCAGCAGTTTAAGGCCGCCGGACTATGGCTACACCTTC. Encoded protein: CASSLRPPDYGYTF.

This clonotype has a count of ten or more. The rearrangement uses TRBV25-1 and TRBJ2-2; D gene uncertain. V was shortened by 6 bases and J by 5 bases, with 7 bases between the two germline ends. The germline CDR1 and CDR2 sequences are MGHDK and SYGVNS. The CDR3 consists of 12 residues. CDR3 sequence (DNA): TGTGCCAGCAGCCTCCGGACCGGGGAGCTGTTTTTT. Its translation is CASSLRTGELFF.

This clonotype has at least ten counts. The genes are TRBV20-1 and TRBJ1-2; 11 nucleotides agree with TRBD1. The CDR3 covers 15 residues. Germline V gene sequence: CDR1 DFQATT, CDR2 SNEGSKA (reference sequence). The junction had 7 bases not matched to a gene; V was cut back by 0 bases and J by 7 bases. Here the CDR3 reads CSARERTGGLGGYTF. DNA of the CDR3: TGCAGTGCTAGAGAAAGGACAGGGGGCCTGGGTGGCTACACCTTC.

This clonotype has only a few counts. The V gene is TRBV5-1, the J gene TRBJ1-1; D remains ambiguous. CDR1 and CDR2 (germline): SGHRS, YFSETQ. CDR3 length equals 15 residues. V lost 0 bases and J lost 3, with 12 bases in between. The CDR3 protein is CASSLGGSLDTEAFF. Here the CDR3 DNA reads TGCGCCAGCAGCTTGGGAGGGAGTCTGGACACTGAAGCTTTCTTT.

This rearrangement joins TRBV7-2 to TRBJ2-1; 7 bases agree with TRBD2. The CDR3 spans 16 residues. Trimming cost V 3 bases and J 5 bases; bases outside gene matches: 10. CDR1 is SGHTA and CDR2 is FQGNSA in the germline V gene. The CDR3 coding sequence is TGTGCCAGCAGCTTGTTCCCTCCTAGCGGCAACAATGAGCAGTTCTTC. It translates to CASSLFPPSGNNEQFF.

This clonotype has more than one count but fewer than ten. The chain joins TRBV7-3 to TRBJ2-1; 8 bases fit TRBD1. CDR3 size: 14 residues. V shed 4 bases, J shed 4 bases, and the junction held 3 bases outside the gene matches. Per the germline V gene, CDR1 is SGHTA and CDR2 is FQGTGA. The CDR3 nucleotides are TGTGCCAGCAGCTCAGGGGGCGTATACAATGAGCAGTTCTTC. This translates into CASSSGGVYNEQFF.

Only a few counts were recorded for this clonotype. This chain joins TRBV19 and TRBJ2-7, with 9 bases lining up with TRBD1. This CDR3 is 14 amino acids long. The germline gives CDR1 LNHDA, CDR2 SQIVND (reference sequence). Trimming at V came to 6 bases and at J to 3 bases, leaving 6 bases not matched to a gene. As DNA, the CDR3 is TGTGCCAGTAGGCCGGGACAGGGAGACTACGAGCAGTACTTC. Protein: CASRPGQGDYEQYF.

The V and J genes are TRBV7-2 and TRBJ2-7; 11 bases map to TRBD1. The CDR3 is made up of 15 amino acids. Germline lookup yields CDR1 SGHTA and CDR2 FQGNSA. V dropped 5 bases and J dropped 6; count of bases not matched to a gene: 9. The CDR3 loop reads CASSTAGTGGFEQYF. The CDR3 DNA reads as TGTGCCAGCAGCACAGCCGGGACAGGGGGTTTCGAGCAGTACTTC. Supplemented by reference TRBV7-2 and TRBJ2-7, the full variable domain reads GAGVSQSPSNKVTEKGKDVELRCDPISGHTALYWYRQSLGQGLEFLIYFQGNSAPDKSGLPSDRFSAERTGGSVSTLTIQRTQQEDSAVYLCASSTAGTGGFEQYFGPGTRLTVT.

This clonotype turned up a few times. This chain links TRBV5-1 with TRBJ2-1; TRBD1 matches 7 bases. CDR3 length: 15 amino acids. Germline V gene data show CDR1 as SGHRS and CDR2 as YFSETQ. The trim removed 4 bases at V and 7 bases at J, leaving 11 bases unmatched. CDR3 residues: CASSLYRTGPNEQFF. CDR3 in DNA: TGCGCCAGCAGCCTATACCGGACAGGCCCGAATGAGCAGTTCTTC.

This clonotype was recorded a few times. This chain links TRBV7-9 with TRBJ1-2, with TRBD1 identical over 8 bases. CDR1 is SEHNR, CDR2 FQNEAQ, per germline (reference sequence). Losses at the gene ends were 5 bases for V and 6 bases for J; bases not matched to a gene: 2. The CDR3 has 12 residues. CDR3 bases: TGTGCCAGCAGCCCACAGGGGGATGGCTACACCTTC. Its translation is CASSPQGDGYTF.

This clonotype was counted at least ten times. The V call is TRBV5-1, the J call TRBJ2-2; 8 nucleotides align to TRBD2. This CDR3 region has 16 residues. V was clipped by 6 bases and J by 1 base; unmatched bases: 8. The germline gives CDR1 SGHRS, CDR2 YFSETQ. The CDR3 loop reads CASNPTLAGNTGELFF. For the CDR3, the DNA is TGCGCCAGCAACCCGACGCTAGCGGGGAACACCGGGGAGCTGTTTTTT.